This T cell receptor (beta chain) was recovered during a study of blood T cell repertoires in COVID-19. Background on the study: Some COVID-19 samples were acute and others convalescent; all came from the United States, Italy and Spain. In each case, the material was cDNA or gDNA derived from T cells, B-cell-depleted T cells, or PBMCs.

CDR3 length: 16 amino acids. CDR1 is MNHNY, CDR2 SVGAGI, per germline (reference sequence). The V end was cut by 0 bases, the J end by 1 base, with 12 bases between. Original analysis: It was from reference gene primer amplification that nucleated cell counts were estimated. Sequencing used immunoSEQ multiplex PCR; TCRdb keeps in-frame clones, though not all of them. The V and J calls and clone size are taken from that table; D and trimming were inferred from the DNA. The sample lists over 80,000 clones; about 80% were seen once. The receptor comes from a woman aged 70-85 years with acute or convalescent COVID-19. The sequenced sample was peripheral blood. V usage is TRBV6-6 and J usage is TRBJ1-2; D gene unclear. The CDR3 spells CASSYSSPDFNYGYTF. In DNA form, the CDR3 reads TGTGCCAGCAGTTACTCGAGCCCCGACTTTAACTATGGCTACACCTTC.